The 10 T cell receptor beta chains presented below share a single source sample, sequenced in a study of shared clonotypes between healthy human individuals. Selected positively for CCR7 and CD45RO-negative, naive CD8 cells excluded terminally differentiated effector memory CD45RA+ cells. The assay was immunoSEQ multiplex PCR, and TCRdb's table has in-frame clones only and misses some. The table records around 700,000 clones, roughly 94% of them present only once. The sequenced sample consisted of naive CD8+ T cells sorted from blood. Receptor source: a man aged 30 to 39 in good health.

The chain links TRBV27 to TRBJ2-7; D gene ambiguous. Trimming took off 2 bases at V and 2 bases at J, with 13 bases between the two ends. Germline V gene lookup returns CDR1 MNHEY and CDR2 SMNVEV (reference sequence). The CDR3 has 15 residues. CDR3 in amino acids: CASSLSRPLAYEQYF. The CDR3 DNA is TGTGCCAGCAGTTTAAGTAGACCTCTCGCCTACGAGCAGTACTTC.

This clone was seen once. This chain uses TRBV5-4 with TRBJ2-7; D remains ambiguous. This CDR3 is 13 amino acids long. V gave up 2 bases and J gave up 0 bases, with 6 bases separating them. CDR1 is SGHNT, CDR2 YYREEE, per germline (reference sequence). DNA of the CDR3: TGTGCCAGCAGCTTTGCTTACTCCTACGAGCAGTACTTC. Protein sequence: CASSFAYSYEQYF.

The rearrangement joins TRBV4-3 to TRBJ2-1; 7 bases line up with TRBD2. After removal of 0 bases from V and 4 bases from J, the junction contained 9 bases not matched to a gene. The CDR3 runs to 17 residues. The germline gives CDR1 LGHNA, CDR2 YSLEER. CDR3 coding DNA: TGCGCCAGCAGCCAAGAGATCGGGGGAGGGATGTACAATGAGCAGTTCTTC. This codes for CASSQEIGGGMYNEQFF.

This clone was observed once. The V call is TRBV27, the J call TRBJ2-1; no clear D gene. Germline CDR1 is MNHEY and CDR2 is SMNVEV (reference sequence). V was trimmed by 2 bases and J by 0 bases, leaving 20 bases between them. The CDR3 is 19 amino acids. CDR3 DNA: TGTGCCAGCAGTTTAGTTACCCCTGCACTGGTCAGCTCCTACAATGAGCAGTTCTTC. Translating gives CASSLVTPALVSSYNEQFF.

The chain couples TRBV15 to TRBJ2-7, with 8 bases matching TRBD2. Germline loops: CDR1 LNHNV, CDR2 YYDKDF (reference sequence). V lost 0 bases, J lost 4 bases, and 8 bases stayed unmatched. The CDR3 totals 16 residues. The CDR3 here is CATSRDLLAGWYEQYF. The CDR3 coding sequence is TGTGCCACCAGCAGAGATCTGTTAGCGGGATGGTACGAGCAGTACTTC.

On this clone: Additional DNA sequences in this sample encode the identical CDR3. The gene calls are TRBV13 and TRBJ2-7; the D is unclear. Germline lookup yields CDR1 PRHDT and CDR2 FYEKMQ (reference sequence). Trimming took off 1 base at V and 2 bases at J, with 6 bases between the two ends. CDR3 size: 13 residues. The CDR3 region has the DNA TGTGCCAGCAGCTTAGATGGCACCTACGAGCAGTACTTC. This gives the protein CASSLDGTYEQYF.

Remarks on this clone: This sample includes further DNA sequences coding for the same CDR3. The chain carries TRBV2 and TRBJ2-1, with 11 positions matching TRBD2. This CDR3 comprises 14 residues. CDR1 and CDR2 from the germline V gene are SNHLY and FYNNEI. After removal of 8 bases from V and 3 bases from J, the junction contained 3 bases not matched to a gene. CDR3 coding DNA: TGTGCCAGCTCGGGACTAGCGGACTACAATGAGCAGTTCTTC. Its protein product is CASSGLADYNEQFF.

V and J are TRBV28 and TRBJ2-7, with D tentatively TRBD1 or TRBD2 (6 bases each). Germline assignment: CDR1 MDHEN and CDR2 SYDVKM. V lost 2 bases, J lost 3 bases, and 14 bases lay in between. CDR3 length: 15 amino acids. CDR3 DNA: TGTGCCAGCAGTTTAGGGGGGCTCTCTAACTACGAGCAGTACTTC. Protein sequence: CASSLGGLSNYEQYF.

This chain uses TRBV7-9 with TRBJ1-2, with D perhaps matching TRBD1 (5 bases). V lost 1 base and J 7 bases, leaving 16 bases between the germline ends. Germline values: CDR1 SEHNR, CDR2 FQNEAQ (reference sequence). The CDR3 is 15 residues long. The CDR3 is CASSLVSGLRGGYTF. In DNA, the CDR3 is TGTGCCAGCAGCTTAGTTTCCGGGTTGAGGGGTGGCTACACCTTC.

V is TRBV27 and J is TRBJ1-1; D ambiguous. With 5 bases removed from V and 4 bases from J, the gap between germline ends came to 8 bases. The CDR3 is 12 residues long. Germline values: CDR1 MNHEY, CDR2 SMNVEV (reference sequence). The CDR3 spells CASSRIGTEAFF. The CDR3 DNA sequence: TGTGCCAGCAGTCGCATCGGCACTGAAGCTTTCTTT.